Listed below are T cell receptor beta chains from one sample, sequenced in a study of molecular identifiers for immune sequencing clone quantification. TCRdb re-derived calls from the PCR reads in MiXCR, one entry per CDR3 protein. The table shows approximately 35,000 distinct CDR3 sequences, with about 18% occurring only once. Specimen: naive CD8+ T cells from blood, with Jurkat cell RNA spiked in. These receptors all come from a human donor in good health. Some libraries in this study had Jurkat cell RNA spiked in. Each CDR3 is given without its conserved first and last residue. Fields, in order: D gene, J gene, V gene, CDR3 length, CDR3 protein. D genes are given only for firm matches.

TRBD1 TRBJ2-1 TRBV12-3/TRBV12-4 12 ATTTGGSYNEQF
NA TRBJ2-2 TRBV20-1 13 SARNRASNTGELF
NA TRBJ2-1 TRBV9 14 ASSPRTGSFYNEQF
TRBD1 TRBJ2-3 TRBV30 14 AWRGKGAFSTDTQY
TRBD1 TRBJ2-7 TRBV6-5 12 ASSYRGQSYEQY
TRBD1 TRBJ2-7 TRBV27 13 ASSLSGTAFYEQH
TRBD2 TRBJ2-3 TRBV2 15 ASKLAGGLDITDTQY
NA TRBJ2-7 TRBV7-8 10 ASSLGLLEQY
NA TRBJ2-5 TRBV28 13 ASSLSAGRGETQY
NA TRBJ1-1 TRBV5-4 9 ASGGRTEAF
NA TRBJ2-3 TRBV18 13 ASSPGTASTDTQY
TRBD2 TRBJ2-7 TRBV5-1 13 ASSSLGGSFYEQY
TRBD2 TRBJ2-7 TRBV20-1 12 SAVGQRGLGEQY
TRBD2 TRBJ2-7 TRBV27 12 ASSVASGGYEQY
TRBD2 TRBJ2-1 TRBV29-1 12 SVSGGGLYNEQF
TRBD1 TRBJ2-2 TRBV3-1 14 ASSPWTGENTGELF
NA TRBJ2-7 TRBV4-3 14 ASSRDPAGSSYEQY
TRBD2 TRBJ2-3 TRBV11-2 13 ASSIQRDGTDTQY
NA TRBJ2-3 TRBV20-1 11 SAWRQITDTQY
TRBD2 TRBJ2-1 TRBV4-1 14 ASSQDRAGGCNEQF
NA TRBJ2-3 TRBV5-1 10 ASSLFGDTQY
NA TRBJ1-1 TRBV5-1 12 ASSRKAENTEAF
NA TRBJ2-1 TRBV4-3 13 ASSQAGGAYNEQF
TRBD2 TRBJ2-1 TRBV19 13 ASSVSGGTYNEQF
NA TRBJ2-3 TRBV12-3/TRBV12-4 12 ASSTGTPPNTQY
NA TRBJ2-3 TRBV29-1 8 SVRDPRQY